Reported below is one TCR beta chain. V shed 3 bases and J shed 6 bases, with 6 bases lying between them. The CDR3 consists of 12 residues. Germline loops: CDR1 ENHRY, CDR2 SYGVKD. These data belong to a study of T cell changes during pregnancy in multiple sclerosis. Generated by immunoSEQ multiplex PCR, the TCRdb table keeps only in-frame clones and is missing some. Of roughly 110,000 clones listed, around 90% are singletons. This chain uses TRBV10-3 with TRBJ1-5; D is undetermined. The sample here was peripheral blood, taken in the third trimester of pregnancy. This TCR derives from a female donor in good health, enrolled as a control in a pregnancy study. CDR3 protein: CAISDSGQPQHF. DNA of the CDR3: TGTGCCATCAGTGACTCAGGTCAGCCCCAGCATTTT.